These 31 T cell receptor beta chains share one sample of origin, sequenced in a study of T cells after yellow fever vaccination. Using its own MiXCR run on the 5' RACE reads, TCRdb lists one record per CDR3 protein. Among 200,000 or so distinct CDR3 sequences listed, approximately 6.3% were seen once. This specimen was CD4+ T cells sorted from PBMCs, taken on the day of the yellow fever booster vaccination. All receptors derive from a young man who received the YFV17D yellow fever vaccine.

The CDR3 nucleotides are TGTGCCAGCAGCTGGAACCGGGACAGGGCTTACAATGAGCAGTTCTTC. Encoded protein: CASSWNRDRAYNEQFF. The gene calls are TRBV7-9 and TRBJ2-1; 9 nucleotides match TRBD1. This CDR3 spans 16 amino acids. After removal of 4 bases from V and 4 bases from J, the junction contained 8 bases not matched to a gene. Germline CDR1 is SEHNR and CDR2 is FQNEAQ (reference sequence).

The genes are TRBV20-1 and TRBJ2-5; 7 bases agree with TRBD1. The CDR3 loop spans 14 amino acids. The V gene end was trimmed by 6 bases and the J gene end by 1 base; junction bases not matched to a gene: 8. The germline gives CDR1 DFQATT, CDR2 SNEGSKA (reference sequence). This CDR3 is CSAPRRDSQETQYF. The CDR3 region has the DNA TGCAGTGCCCCGAGAAGGGACAGCCAAGAGACCCAGTACTTC.

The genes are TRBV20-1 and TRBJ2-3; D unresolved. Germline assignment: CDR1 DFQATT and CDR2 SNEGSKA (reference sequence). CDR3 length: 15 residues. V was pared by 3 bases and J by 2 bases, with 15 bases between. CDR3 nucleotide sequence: TGCAGTGCTAGCGAGGTTAGGGCTTTCACAGATACGCAGTATTTT. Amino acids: CSASEVRAFTDTQYF.

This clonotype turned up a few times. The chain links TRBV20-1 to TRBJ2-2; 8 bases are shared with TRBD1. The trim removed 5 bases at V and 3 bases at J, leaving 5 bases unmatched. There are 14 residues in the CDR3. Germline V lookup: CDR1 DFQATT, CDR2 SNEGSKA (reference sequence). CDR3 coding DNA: TGCAGTGCTCGACAGGGGCTGCACACCGGGGAGCTGTTTTTT. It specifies CSARQGLHTGELFF.

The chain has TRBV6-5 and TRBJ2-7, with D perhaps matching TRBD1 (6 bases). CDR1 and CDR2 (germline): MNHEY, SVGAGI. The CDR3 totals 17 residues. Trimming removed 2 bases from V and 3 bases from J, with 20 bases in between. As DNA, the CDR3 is TGTGCCAGCAGTTACGGCCGGGTTACAGGGTCGTGCTACGAGCAGTACTTC. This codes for CASSYGRVTGSCYEQYF.

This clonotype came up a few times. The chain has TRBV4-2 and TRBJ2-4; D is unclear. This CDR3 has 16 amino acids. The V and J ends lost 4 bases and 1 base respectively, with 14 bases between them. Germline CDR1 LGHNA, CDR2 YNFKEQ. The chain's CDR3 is CASSPSGSTAKNIQYF. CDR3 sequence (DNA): TGTGCCAGCAGCCCCTCTGGGTCGACGGCCAAAAACATTCAGTACTTC.

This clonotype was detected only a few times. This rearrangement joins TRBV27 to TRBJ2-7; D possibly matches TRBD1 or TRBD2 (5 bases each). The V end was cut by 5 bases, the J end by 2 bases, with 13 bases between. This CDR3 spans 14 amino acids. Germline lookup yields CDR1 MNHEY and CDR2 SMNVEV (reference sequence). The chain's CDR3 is CASSVRDPAYEQYF. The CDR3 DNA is TGTGCCAGCAGTGTCCGGGACCCCGCCTACGAGCAGTACTTC.

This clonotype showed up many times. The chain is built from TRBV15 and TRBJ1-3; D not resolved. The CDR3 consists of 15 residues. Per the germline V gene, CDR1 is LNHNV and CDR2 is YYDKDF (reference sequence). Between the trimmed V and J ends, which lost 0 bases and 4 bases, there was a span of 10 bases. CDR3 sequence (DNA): TGTGCCACCAGCAGAGATCGGGTAGCGGGAAACACCATATATTTT. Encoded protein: CATSRDRVAGNTIYF. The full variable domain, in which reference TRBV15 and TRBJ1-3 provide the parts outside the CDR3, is DAMVIQNPRYQVTQFGKPVTLSCSQTLNHNVMYWYQQKSSQAPKLLFHYYDKDFNNEADTPDNFQSRRPNTSFCFLDIRSPGLGDTAMYLCATSRDRVAGNTIYFGEGSWLTVV.

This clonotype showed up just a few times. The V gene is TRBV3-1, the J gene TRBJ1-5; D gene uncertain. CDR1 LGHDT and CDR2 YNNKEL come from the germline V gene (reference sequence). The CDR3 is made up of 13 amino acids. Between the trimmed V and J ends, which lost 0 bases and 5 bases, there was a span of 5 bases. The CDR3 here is CASSQDEYQPQHF. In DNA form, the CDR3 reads TGTGCCAGCAGCCAAGATGAGTATCAGCCCCAGCATTTT.

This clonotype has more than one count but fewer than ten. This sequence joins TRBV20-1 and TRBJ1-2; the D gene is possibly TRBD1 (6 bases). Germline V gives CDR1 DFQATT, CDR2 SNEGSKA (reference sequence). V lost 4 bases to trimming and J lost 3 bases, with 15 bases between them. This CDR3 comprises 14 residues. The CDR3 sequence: CSATQGLGDYGYTF. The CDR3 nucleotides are TGCAGTGCTACACAGGGTCTAGGTGACTATGGCTACACCTTC.

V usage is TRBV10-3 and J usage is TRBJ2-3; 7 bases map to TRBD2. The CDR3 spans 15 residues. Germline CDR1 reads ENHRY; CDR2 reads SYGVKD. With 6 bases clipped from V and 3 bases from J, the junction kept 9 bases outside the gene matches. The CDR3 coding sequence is TGTGCCATCAGCAACGCGGGAGAGGCTACAGATACGCAGTATTTT. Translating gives CAISNAGEATDTQYF.

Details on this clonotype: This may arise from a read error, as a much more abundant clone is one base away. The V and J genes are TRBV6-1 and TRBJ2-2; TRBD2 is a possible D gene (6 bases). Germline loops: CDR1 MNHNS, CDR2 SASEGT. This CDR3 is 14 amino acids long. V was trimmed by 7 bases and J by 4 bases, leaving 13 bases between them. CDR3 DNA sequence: TGTGCCAGCAAGCCGGGAGAAATCACCGGGGAGCTGTTTTTT. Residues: CASKPGEITGELFF.

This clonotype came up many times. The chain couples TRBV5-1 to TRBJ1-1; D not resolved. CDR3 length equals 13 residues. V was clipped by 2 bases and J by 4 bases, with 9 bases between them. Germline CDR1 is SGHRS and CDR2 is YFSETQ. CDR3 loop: CASSFQEGTEAFF. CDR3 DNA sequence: TGCGCCAGCAGCTTTCAAGAAGGCACTGAAGCTTTCTTT.

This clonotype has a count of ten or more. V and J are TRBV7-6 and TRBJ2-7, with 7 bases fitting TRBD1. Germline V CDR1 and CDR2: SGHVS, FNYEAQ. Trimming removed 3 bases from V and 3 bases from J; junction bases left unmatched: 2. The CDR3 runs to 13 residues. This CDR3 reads CASSLGDSYEQYF. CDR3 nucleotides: TGTGCCAGCAGCTTGGGGGACAGCTACGAGCAGTACTTC.

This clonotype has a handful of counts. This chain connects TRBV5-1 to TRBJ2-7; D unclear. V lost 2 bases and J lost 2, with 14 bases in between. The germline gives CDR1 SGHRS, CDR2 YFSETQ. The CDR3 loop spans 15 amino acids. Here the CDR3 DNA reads TGCGCCAGCAGCTTAGTTGGCGGACCGACCTACGAGCAGTACTTC. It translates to CASSLVGGPTYEQYF. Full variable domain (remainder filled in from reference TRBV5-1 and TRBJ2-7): KAGVTQTPRYLIKTRGQQVTLSCSPISGHRSVSWYQQTPGQGLQFLFEYFSETQRNKGNFPGRFSGRQFSNSRSEMNVSTLELGDSALYLCASSLVGGPTYEQYFGPGTRLTVT.

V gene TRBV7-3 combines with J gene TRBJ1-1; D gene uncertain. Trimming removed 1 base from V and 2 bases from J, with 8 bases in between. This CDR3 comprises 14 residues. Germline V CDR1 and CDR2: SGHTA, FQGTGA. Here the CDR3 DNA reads TGTGCCAGCAGCTTAATAGGAGTTAACACTGAAGCTTTCTTT. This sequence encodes CASSLIGVNTEAFF.

DNA for the CDR3: TGTGCCAGCTCACCCCACGCAGACACTGAAGCTTTCTTT. It codes for CASSPHADTEAFF. This chain connects TRBV18 to TRBJ1-1; D not certain. From germline, CDR1 is KGHSH and CDR2 LQKENI. V was trimmed by 3 bases and J by 3 bases, leaving 8 bases between them. The CDR3 totals 13 residues.

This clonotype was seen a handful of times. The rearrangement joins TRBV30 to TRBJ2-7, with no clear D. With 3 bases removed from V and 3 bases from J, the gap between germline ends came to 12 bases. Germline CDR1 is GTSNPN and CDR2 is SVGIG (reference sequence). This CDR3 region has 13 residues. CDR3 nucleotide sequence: TGTGCCTGGAGGTATGGGCTTCACTACGAGCAGTACTTC. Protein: CAWRYGLHYEQYF.

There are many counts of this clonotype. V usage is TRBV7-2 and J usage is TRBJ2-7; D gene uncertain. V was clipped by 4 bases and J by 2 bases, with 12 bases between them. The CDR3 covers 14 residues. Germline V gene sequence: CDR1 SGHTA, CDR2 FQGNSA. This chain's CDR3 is CASSSYNLPYEQYF. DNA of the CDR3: TGTGCCAGCAGCTCCTACAACCTCCCCTACGAGCAGTACTTC.

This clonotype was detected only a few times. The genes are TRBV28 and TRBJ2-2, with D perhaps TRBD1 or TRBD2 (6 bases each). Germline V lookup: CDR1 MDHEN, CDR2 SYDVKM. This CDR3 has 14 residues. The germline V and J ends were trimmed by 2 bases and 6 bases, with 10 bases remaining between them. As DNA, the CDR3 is TGTGCCAGCAGTTTAAGGGGGGCTCCCGGGGAGCTGTTTTTT. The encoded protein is CASSLRGAPGELFF.

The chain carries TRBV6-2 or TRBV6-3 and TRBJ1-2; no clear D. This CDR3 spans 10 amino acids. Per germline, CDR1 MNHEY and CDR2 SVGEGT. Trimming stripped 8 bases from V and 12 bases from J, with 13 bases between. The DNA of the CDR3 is TGTGCCAGCGAAAAGGAGGAGGACACCTTC. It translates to CASEKEEDTF.

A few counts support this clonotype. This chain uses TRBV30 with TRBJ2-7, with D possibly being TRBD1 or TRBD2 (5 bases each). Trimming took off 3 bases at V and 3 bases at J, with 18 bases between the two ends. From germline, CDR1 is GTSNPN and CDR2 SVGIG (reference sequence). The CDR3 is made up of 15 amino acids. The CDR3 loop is CAWRAGTLTVYEQYF. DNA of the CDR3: TGTGCCTGGAGAGCCGGGACCTTAACAGTCTACGAGCAGTACTTC.

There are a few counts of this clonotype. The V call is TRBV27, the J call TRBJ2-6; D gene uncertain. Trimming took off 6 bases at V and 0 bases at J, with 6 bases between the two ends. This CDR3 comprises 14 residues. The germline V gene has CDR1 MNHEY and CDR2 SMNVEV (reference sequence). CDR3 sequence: CASRSNSGANVLTF. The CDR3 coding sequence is TGTGCCAGCAGGTCTAACTCTGGGGCCAACGTCCTGACTTTC. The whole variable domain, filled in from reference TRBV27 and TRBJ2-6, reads EAQVTQNPRYLITVTGKKLTVTCSQNMNHEYMSWYRQDPGLGLRQIYYSMNVEVTDKGDVPEGYKVSRKEKRNFPLILESPSPNQTSLYFCASRSNSGANVLTFGAGSRLTVL.

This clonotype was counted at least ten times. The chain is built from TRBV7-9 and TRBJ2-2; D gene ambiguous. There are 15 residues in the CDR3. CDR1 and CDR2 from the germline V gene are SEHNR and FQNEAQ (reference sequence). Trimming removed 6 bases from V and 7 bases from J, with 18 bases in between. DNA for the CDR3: TGTGCCAGCAGACCTCCTCTGCGTGTGGGCGGGGAGCTGTTTTTT. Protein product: CASRPPLRVGGELFF.

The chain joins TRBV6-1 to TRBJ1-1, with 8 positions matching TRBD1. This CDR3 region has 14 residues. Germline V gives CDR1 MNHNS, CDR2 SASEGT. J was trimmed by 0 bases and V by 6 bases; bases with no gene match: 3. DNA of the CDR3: TGTGCCAGCAGAAAGGGACAGGTGAACACTGAAGCTTTCTTT. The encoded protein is CASRKGQVNTEAFF.

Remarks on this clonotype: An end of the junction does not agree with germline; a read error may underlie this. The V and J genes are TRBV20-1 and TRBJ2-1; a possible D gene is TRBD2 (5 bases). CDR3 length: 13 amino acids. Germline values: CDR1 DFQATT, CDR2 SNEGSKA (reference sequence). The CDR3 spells CCARGSSYNEQFF. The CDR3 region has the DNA TGCTGTGCTAGAGGGAGCTCCTACAATGAGCAGTTCTTC.

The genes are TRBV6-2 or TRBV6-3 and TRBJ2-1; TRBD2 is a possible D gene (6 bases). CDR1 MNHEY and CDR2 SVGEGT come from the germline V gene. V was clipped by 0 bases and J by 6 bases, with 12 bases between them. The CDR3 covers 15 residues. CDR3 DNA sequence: TGTGCCAGCAGTTACTCTGCTCCTAGCGTCAATGAGCAGTTCTTC. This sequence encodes CASSYSAPSVNEQFF.

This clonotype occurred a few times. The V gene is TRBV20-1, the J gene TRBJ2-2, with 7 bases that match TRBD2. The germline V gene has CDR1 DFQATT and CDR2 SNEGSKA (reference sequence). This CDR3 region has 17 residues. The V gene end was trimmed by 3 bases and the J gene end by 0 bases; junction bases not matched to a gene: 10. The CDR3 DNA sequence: TGCAGTGCTAGGGTACTACTCGGACTAGCGAACACCGGGGAGCTGTTTTTT. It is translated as CSARVLLGLANTGELFF.

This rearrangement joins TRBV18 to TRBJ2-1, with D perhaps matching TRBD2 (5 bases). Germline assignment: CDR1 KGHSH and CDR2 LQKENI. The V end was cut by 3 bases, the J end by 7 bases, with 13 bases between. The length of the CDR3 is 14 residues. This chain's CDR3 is CASSPNPPGNEQFF. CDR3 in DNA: TGTGCCAGCTCACCCAACCCTCCGGGGAATGAGCAGTTCTTC.

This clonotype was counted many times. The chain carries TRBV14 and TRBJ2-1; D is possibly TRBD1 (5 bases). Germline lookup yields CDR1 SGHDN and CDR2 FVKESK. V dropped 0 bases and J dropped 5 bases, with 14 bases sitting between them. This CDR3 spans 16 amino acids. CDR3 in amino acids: CASSQDMGPWNNEQFF. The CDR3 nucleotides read TGTGCCAGCAGCCAAGATATGGGGCCGTGGAACAATGAGCAGTTCTTC.

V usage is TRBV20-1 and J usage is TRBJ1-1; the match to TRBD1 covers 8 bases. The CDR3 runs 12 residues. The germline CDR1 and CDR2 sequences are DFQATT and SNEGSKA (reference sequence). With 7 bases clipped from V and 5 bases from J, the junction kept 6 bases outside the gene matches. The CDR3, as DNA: TGCAGTGGATCACAGGGGGGGACTGAAGCTTTCTTT. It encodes CSGSQGGTEAFF.